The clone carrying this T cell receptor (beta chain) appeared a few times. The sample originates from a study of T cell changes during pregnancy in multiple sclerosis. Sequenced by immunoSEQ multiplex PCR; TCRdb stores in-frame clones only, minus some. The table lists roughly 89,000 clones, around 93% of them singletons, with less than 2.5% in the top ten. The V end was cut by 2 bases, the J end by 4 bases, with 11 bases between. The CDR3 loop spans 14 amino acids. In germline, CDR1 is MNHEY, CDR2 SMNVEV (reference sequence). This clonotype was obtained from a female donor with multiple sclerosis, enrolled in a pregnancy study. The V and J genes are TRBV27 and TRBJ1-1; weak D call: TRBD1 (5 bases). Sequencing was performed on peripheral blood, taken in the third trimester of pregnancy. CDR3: CASSLTGGRTEAFF. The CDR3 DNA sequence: TGTGCCAGCAGTTTAACGGGGGGACGCACTGAAGCTTTCTTT.